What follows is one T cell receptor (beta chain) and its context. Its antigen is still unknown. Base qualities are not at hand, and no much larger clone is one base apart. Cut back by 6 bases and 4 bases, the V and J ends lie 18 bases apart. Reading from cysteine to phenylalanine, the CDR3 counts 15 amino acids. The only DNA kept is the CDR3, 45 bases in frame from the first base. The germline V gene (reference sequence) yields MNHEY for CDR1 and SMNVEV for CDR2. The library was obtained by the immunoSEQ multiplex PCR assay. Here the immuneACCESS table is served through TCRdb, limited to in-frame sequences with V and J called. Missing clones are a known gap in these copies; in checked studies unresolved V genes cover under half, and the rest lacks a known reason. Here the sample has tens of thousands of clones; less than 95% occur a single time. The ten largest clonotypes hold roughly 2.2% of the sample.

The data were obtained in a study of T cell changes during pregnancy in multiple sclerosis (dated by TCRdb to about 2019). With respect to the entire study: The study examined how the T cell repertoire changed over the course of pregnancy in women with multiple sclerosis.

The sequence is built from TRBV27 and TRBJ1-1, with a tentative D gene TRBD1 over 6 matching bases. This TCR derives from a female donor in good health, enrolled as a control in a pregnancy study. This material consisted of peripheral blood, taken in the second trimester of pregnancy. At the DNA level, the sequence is TGTGCCAGCAGCCCGGGGACAATCGGACGCACTGAAGCTTTCTTT. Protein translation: CASSPGTIGRTEAFF.